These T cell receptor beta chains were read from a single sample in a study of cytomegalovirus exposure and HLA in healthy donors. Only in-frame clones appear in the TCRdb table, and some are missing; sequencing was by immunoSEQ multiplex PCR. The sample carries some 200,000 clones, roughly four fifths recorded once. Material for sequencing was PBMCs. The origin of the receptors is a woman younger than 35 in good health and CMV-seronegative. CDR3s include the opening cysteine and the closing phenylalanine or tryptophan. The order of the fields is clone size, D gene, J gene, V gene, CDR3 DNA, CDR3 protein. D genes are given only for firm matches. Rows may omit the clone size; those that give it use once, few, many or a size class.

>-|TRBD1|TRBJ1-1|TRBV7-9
TGTGCCAGCAGCCAGGGACAGATGAACACTGAAGCTTTCTTT
CASSQGQMNTEAFF
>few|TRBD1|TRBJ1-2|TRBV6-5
TGTGCCAGCAGGAGACAGGGGTTGGGATATGGCTACACCTTC
CASRRQGLGYGYTF
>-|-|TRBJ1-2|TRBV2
TGTGCCAGCAGTGAAGGGTGGGGCTCCTATGGCTACACCTTC
CASSEGWGSYGYTF
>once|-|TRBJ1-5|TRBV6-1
TGTGCCAGCAGTGAAGCGGGAGCAGGGAGGTTTGGTCAGCCCCAGCATTTT
CASSEAGAGRFGQPQHF
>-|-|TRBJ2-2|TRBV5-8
TGTGCCAGCAGCCAGAGACAGACCGGGGAGCTGTTTTTT
CASSQRQTGELFF
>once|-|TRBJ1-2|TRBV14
TGTGCCAGCAGCCATTTGGGGCAATCTATGGACTATGGCTACACCTTC
CASSHLGQSMDYGYTF
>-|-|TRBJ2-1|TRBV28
TGTGCCAGCAGTTTGGTCATGAGGTGGTTCTTC
CASSLVMRWFF
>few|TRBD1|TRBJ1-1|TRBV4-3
TGCGCCAGCAGCCAAGATGGGGACAGGGGGCCGAACACTGAAGCTTTCTTT
CASSQDGDRGPNTEAFF
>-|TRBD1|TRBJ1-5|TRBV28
TGTGCCAGCAGTTTATCAGCAGGGGGCGGTCAGCCCCAGCATTTT
CASSLSAGGGQPQHF
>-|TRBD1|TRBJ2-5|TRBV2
TGTGCCAGCTCTCCGACAGGGGGATTTGAAGAGACCCAGTACTTC
CASSPTGGFEETQYF
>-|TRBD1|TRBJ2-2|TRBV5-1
TGCGCCAGCAGCTGGGAACCTGGACAGGGGCCGAGCGGGGAGCTGTTTTTT
CASSWEPGQGPSGELFF
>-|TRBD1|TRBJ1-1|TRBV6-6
TGTGCCAGCAGACCTAAGACAGGGCGAACAGGTGAAGCTTTCTTT
CASRPKTGRTGEAFF
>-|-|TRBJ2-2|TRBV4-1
TGCGCCAGCAGCCAAGTAGCCGGGGTCGACACCGGGGAGCTGTTTTTT
CASSQVAGVDTGELFF
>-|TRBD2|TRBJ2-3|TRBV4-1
TGCGCCAGCAGCCAAGGACTAGCGGGGATCACAGATACGCAGTATTTT
CASSQGLAGITDTQYF
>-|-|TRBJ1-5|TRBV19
TGTGCCAGTAGTTCAACAGGGCGCTCGAGCCTAGGCCAGCCCCAGCATTTT
CASSSTGRSSLGQPQHF
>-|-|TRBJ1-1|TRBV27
TGTGCCAGCGTCGGCAGGGCGAACACTGAAGCTTTCTTT
CASVGRANTEAFF
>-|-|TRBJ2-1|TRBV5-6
TGTGCCAGCAGCTTCCTATCGGGTACGAACTACAATGAGCAGTTCTTC
CASSFLSGTNYNEQFF
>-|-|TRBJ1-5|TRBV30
TGTGCCTGGAGTTTCGGGGGGGATCAGCCCCAGCATTTT
CAWSFGGDQPQHF
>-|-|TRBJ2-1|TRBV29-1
TGCAGCGTTGTAGTTTTAGGGGGTGAGCAGTTCTTC
CSVVVLGGEQFF
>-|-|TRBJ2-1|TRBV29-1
TGCAGCGCAACGCGACTAGTAATCTACAATGAGCAGTTCTTC
CSATRLVIYNEQFF
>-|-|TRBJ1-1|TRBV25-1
TGTGCCAGCAGTTCATCCTCCAGGGTATTTGAAGCTTTCTTT
CASSSSSRVFEAFF
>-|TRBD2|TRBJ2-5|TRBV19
TGTGCCAGTAGTCCCTACTCGACTAGCGGGGTGAGGGAGCAGTACTTC
CASSPYSTSGVREQYF
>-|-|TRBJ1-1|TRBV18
TGTGCCAGCTCGTCCTCGCGGACTGAAGCTTTCTTT
CASSSSRTEAFF
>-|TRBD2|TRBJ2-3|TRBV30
TGTGCCTGGGCAAGCGGGAGCGGCGCAGATACGCAGTATTTT
CAWASGSGADTQYF
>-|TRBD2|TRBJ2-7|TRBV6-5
TGTGCCAGCCGACCCGGCGGGACTAGCGACGAGCAGTACTTC
CASRPGGTSDEQYF
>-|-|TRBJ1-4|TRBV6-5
TGTGCCAGCAGTTACGATCACAGTTCTAATGAAAAACTGTTTTTT
CASSYDHSSNEKLFF
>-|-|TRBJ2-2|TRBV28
TGTGCCAGCATATTTAGAGGGCTTCGGGGCACCGGGGAGCTGTTTTTT
CASIFRGLRGTGELFF
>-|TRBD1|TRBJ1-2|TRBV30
TGTGCCTGGAGGATCAGGGGGCCTAACTATGGCTACACCTTC
CAWRIRGPNYGYTF
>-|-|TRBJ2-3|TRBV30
TGTGCCTGGACTAAGCGCCGGGTGGGTACGCAGTATTTT
CAWTKRRVGTQYF
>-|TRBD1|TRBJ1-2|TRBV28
TGTGCCAGCAGTTCTTCCGGGACAGGGGGTTTTCTTAACTATGGCTACACCTTC
CASSSSGTGGFLNYGYTF
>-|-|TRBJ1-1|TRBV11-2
TGTGCCAGCAGCTTAGGCTCGGGCACTGAAGCTTTCTTT
CASSLGSGTEAFF
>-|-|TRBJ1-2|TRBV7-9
TGTGCCAGCAGCTTAGTCGTGGGGAGCTATGGCTACACCTTC
CASSLVVGSYGYTF
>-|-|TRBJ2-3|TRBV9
TGTGCCAGCAGCTCCGGGGACATCGGGTTTAATGCAGATACGCAGTATTTT
CASSSGDIGFNADTQYF
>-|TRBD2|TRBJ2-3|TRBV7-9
TGTGCCACCTTGAGGGCTAGCGGGACCCATCCACCGGGTTTT
CATLRASGTHPPGF
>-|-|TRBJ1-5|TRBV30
TGTGCCTGGAGGGCCCCCGGGGATCAGCCCCAGCATTTT
CAWRAPGDQPQHF
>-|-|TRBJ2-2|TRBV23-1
TGCGCCAGCAGTCAAACTCCTAAAGGAGGAGCGAACACCGGGGAGCTGTTTTTT
CASSQTPKGGANTGELFF
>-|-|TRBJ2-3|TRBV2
TGTGCCAGTCTAAACGTTGGAGGAAACACAGATACGCAGTATTTT
CASLNVGGNTDTQYF
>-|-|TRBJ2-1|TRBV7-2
TGTGCCAGCAGCTTAGAGGTTAGCCCCAATGAGCAGTTCTTC
CASSLEVSPNEQFF
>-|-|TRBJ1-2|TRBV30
TGTGCCTGGGGGGGCGGCCTCAACTATGGCTACACCTTC
CAWGGGLNYGYTF
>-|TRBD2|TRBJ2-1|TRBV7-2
TGTGCCAGCAGCTACCCGGGACTAGCGGGGGAGGGCTCCTACAATGAGCAGTTCTTC
CASSYPGLAGEGSYNEQFF
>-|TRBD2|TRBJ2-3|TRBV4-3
TGCGCCAGCAGCCAAGATACAGGGAAGGGACTAGCGGGAGTACGGGATACGCAGTATTTT
CASSQDTGKGLAGVRDTQYF
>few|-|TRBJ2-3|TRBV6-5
TGTGCCAGTCTTGGGCAGGGTGGCACAGATACGCAGTATTTT
CASLGQGGTDTQYF
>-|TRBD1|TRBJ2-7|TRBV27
TGTGCCAGCAGTTCCCGACAGGGGGCAAACTACGAGCAGTACTTC
CASSSRQGANYEQYF
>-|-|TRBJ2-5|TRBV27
TGTGCCAGCAGCCTTAACGGCCAAGAGACCCAGTACTTC
CASSLNGQETQYF
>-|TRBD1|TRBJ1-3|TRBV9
TGTGCCAGCAGCGAGAGGACAGGGCCAAACACCATATATTTT
CASSERTGPNTIYF
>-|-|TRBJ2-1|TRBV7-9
TGTGCCAGCAGCTTATTCCAGGGATCATACAATGAGCAGTTCTTC
CASSLFQGSYNEQFF
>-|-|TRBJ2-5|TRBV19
TGTGCCAGTAGTATTCGGGGAGGCCAAGAGACCCAGTACTTC
CASSIRGGQETQYF
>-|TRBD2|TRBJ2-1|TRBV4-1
TGCGCCAGCAGACCCCGACTAGCGGGGGGTAGCTCCTACAATGAGCAGTTCTTC
CASRPRLAGGSSYNEQFF
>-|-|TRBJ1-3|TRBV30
TGTGCCTGGAGTGTACGTTCAGTTGGTGGAAACACCATATATTTT
CAWSVRSVGGNTIYF
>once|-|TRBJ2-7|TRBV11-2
TGTGCCAGCAGCCCCGTCCCGGGATTCACCTACGAGCAGTACTTC
CASSPVPGFTYEQYF
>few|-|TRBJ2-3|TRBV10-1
TGCGCCAGCAGTTGGACAGCCACAGATACGCAGTATTTT
CASSWTATDTQYF
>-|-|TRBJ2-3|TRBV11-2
TGTGCCAGCAGCTTAGGGTCCGGAGGGGCCACAGATACGCAGTATTTT
CASSLGSGGATDTQYF
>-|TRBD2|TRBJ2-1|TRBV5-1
TGCGCCAGCAGCTCAGGACTAGCGGGAGTGGATGAGCAGTTCTTC
CASSSGLAGVDEQFF
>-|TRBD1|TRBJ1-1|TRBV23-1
TGCGCCAGCAGCCGAACCCCTCATACAGGGGGTGAAGCTTTCTTT
CASSRTPHTGGEAFF